This T cell receptor (beta chain) was sequenced during a study of blood T cell repertoires in COVID-19. This clone has only a few counts. In germline, CDR1 is KGHSH, CDR2 LQKENI. The CDR3 has 14 amino acids. V shed 6 bases, J shed 3 bases, and the junction held 5 bases outside the gene matches. Seattle researchers signed up patients amid active infection and tracked them longitudinally. Assay used: immunoSEQ multiplex PCR; TCRdb lists only in-frame clones, some missing. Of around 300,000 clones in the sample, 70% to 90% were seen once. J is TRBJ1-5 and V is TRBV18, with 7 bases matching TRBD1. The sequenced material came from peripheral blood. The TCR sequence derives from a woman in her twenties or thirties with COVID-19, enrolled during active disease. CDR3 protein: CASSQGTVNQPQHF. The CDR3 DNA sequence: TGTGCCAGCTCCCAAGGGACAGTCAATCAGCCCCAGCATTTT. Complete variable domain (other parts from reference TRBV18 and TRBJ1-5): NAGVMQNPRHLVRRRGQEARLRCSPMKGHSHVYWYRQLPEEGLKFMVYLQKENIIDESGMPKERFSAEFPKEGPSILRIQQVVRGDSAAYFCASSQGTVNQPQHFGDGTRLSIL.